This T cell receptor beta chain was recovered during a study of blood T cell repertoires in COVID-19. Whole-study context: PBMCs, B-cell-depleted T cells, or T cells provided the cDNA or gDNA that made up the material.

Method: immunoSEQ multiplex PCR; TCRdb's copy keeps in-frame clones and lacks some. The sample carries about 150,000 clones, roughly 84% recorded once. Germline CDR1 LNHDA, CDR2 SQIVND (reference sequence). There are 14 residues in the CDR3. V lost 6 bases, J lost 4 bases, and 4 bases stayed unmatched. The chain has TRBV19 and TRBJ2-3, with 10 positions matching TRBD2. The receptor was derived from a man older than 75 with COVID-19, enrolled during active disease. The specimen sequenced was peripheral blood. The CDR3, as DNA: TGTGCCAGTAGCGAAACTAGCGGGGCAGATACGCAGTATTTT. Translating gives CASSETSGADTQYF.